The clone carrying this T cell receptor (beta chain) is a singleton in its sample. The CDR3 contains 13 residues. The V segment lost 6 bases and the J segment 7 bases; nucleotides outside the gene matches: 5. This specimen comes from a study of blood T cell repertoires in COVID-19. About the research overall: Collection of acute and convalescent COVID-19 samples took place in the United States, Italy and Spain.

Patients from Seattle were sampled longitudinally, starting during active infection. Using immunoSEQ multiplex PCR, the repertoire was profiled, and TCRdb retains in-frame clones only, with some absent. This table holds about 180,000 clones, less than 90% found once. The receptor's source is a woman in her sixties or seventies with COVID-19, enrolled during active disease. Sequencing was carried out using peripheral blood. The chain employs TRBV12-3 or TRBV12-4 and TRBJ2-2; TRBD1 agrees at 7 bases. The chain's CDR3 is CASSSGGSGELFF. CDR3 nucleotides: TGTGCCAGCAGCTCAGGGGGTAGCGGGGAGCTGTTTTTT.